The 12 T cell receptor beta chains below were found in one sample sequenced in a study of cytomegalovirus exposure and HLA in healthy donors. PCR used 60 Vbeta primers and 13 Jbeta primers. Profiled with immunoSEQ multiplex PCR; TCRdb holds only in-frame clones, not every one. The data show 150,000 to 200,000 clones, approximately 67% seen once. The sequenced material came from PBMCs. Receptor source: a woman between 18 and 30 years old in good health and CMV-seropositive.

V and J are TRBV14 and TRBJ2-1; tentative D call: TRBD1 (6 bases). The CDR3 is made up of 14 amino acids. V lost 3 bases, J lost 7 bases, and 13 bases lay in between. Germline CDR1 is SGHDN and CDR2 is FVKESK. Here the CDR3 reads CASSHEDRWNEQFF. Here the CDR3 DNA reads TGTGCCAGCAGCCATGAAGACAGGTGGAATGAGCAGTTCTTC.

The chain joins TRBV30 to TRBJ2-7, with D possibly TRBD1 on 7 matching bases. Trimming removed 2 bases at V and 3 bases at J, with 17 bases between. Per germline, CDR1 GTSNPN and CDR2 SVGIG (reference sequence). The CDR3 consists of 15 residues. The CDR3, as DNA: TGTGCCTGGAGTAATCAGGGGGGCCGGTACTACGAGCAGTACTTC. It is translated as CAWSNQGGRYYEQYF.

This clone has only a few counts. CDR3 nucleotides: TGTGCCAGTAGTATAGGGGGGGGGACGGGAGAGACCCAGTACTTC. It encodes CASSIGGGTGETQYF. The rearrangement links TRBV19 to TRBJ2-5; 7 bases line up with TRBD2. The junction had 6 bases not matched to a gene; V was cut back by 1 base and J by 4 bases. The CDR3 runs to 15 residues. Germline loops: CDR1 LNHDA, CDR2 SQIVND (reference sequence).

The chain recombines TRBV6-1 with TRBJ1-2; D is possibly TRBD1 (5 bases). The length of the CDR3 is 15 residues. Per germline, CDR1 MNHNS and CDR2 SASEGT. V dropped 5 bases and J dropped 1 base, with 14 bases sitting between them. CDR3 in amino acids: CASSPTRQNNYGYTF. DNA of the CDR3: TGTGCCAGCAGTCCCACAAGACAGAATAACTATGGCTACACCTTC.

The gene calls are TRBV6-1 and TRBJ1-1; the D gene is possibly TRBD1 (6 bases). The germline V gene has CDR1 MNHNS and CDR2 SASEGT. The CDR3 runs 13 residues. V was shortened by 10 bases and J by 1 base, with 13 bases between the two germline ends. For the CDR3, the DNA is TGTGCCACCGGCATACAGGGGAACACTGAAGCTTTCTTT. Its protein product is CATGIQGNTEAFF.

In its sample, this clone was seen a few times. V is TRBV2 and J is TRBJ2-1; TRBD1 is a possible D gene (7 bases). Per the germline V gene, CDR1 is SNHLY and CDR2 is FYNNEI. The CDR3 has 13 residues. The V end lost 6 bases, the J end lost 4 bases, and 10 bases lay between the germline ends. The chain's CDR3 is CASRGGQYNEQFF. CDR3 coding DNA: TGTGCCAGCAGGGGGGGACAGTACAATGAGCAGTTCTTC. The variable domain in full, completed from reference TRBV2 and TRBJ2-1, reads EPEVTQTPSHQVTQMGQEVILRCVPISNHLYFYWYRQILGQKVEFLVSFYNNEISEKSEIFDDQFSVERPDGSNFTLKIRSTKLEDSAMYFCASRGGQYNEQFFGPGTRLTVL.

This clone was found a few times. The chain carries TRBV7-8 and TRBJ2-5; D remains ambiguous. Germline-derived CDR1 and CDR2 are SGHVS and FQNEAQ. The CDR3 is made up of 13 amino acids. V was clipped by 1 base and J by 1 base, with 4 bases between them. In nucleotides, the CDR3 is TGTGCCAGCAGCTTAGACTCCCAAGAGACCCAGTACTTC. Translating gives CASSLDSQETQYF.

This clone was observed a handful of times. This chain joins TRBV7-3 and TRBJ2-2; TRBD2 agrees at 14 bases. This CDR3 is built from 17 residues. After removal of 5 bases from V and 4 bases from J, the junction contained 6 bases not matched to a gene. The germline V gene encodes CDR1 SGHTA and CDR2 FQGTGA. The DNA for the CDR3 is TGTGCCAGCAGCAGGACTAGCGGGAGGATTTCCACCGGGGAGCTGTTTTTT. Protein sequence: CASSRTSGRISTGELFF.

The V gene is TRBV29-1, the J gene TRBJ1-1; D gene unclear. The germline V gene encodes CDR1 SQVTM and CDR2 ANQGSEA. The CDR3 covers 13 residues. V was pared by 4 bases and J by 1 base, with 10 bases between. This CDR3 is CSVVWHSNTEAFF. CDR3 DNA: TGCAGCGTTGTTTGGCATTCGAACACTGAAGCTTTCTTT.

This clone was counted once. This rearrangement joins TRBV6-6 to TRBJ2-7, with 9 bases aligning to TRBD2. The V gene end was trimmed by 6 bases and the J gene end by 0 bases; junction bases not matched to a gene: 6. The CDR3 has 15 residues. The germline CDR1 and CDR2 sequences are MNHNY and SVGAGI (reference sequence). CDR3 region: CASRRTSEHSYEQYF. The CDR3 DNA is TGTGCCAGCAGGAGGACTAGCGAACACTCCTACGAGCAGTACTTC.

The V and J genes are TRBV7-2 and TRBJ2-7; TRBD2 might be the D (6 bases). The CDR3 has 13 residues. Germline-derived CDR1 and CDR2 are SGHTA and FQGNSA. Trimming pared 6 bases from V and 5 bases from J, leaving 14 bases between. CDR3 amino acids: CASRSRLVNEQYF. The CDR3 nucleotides read TGTGCCAGCAGGTCCAGACTAGTGAACGAGCAGTACTTC. The full variable domain, with the rest looked up from reference TRBV7-2 and TRBJ2-7, is GAGVSQSPSNKVTEKGKDVELRCDPISGHTALYWYRQSLGQGLEFLIYFQGNSAPDKSGLPSDRFSAERTGGSVSTLTIQRTQQEDSAVYLCASRSRLVNEQYFGPGTRLTVT.

In its sample, this clone was seen a few times. The gene calls are TRBV5-4 and TRBJ1-1; D is possibly TRBD1 (5 bases). The CDR3 is 16 amino acids. Germline V lookup: CDR1 SGHNT, CDR2 YYREEE (reference sequence). Trimming stripped 4 bases from V and 7 bases from J, with 23 bases between. The CDR3 region has the DNA TGTGCCAGCAGCCTATGGGGCCGAACGACCAACGGTGAAGCTTTCTTT. It yields the protein CASSLWGRTTNGEAFF.